What follows are 9 T cell receptor beta chains derived from one specimen sequenced in a study of T cells expressing NK-cell markers. TCRdb re-called the 5' RACE reads and gives one entry per CDR3 protein, without DNA. The sample has about 2,200 distinct CDR3 sequences, and its top ten clones hold just under 75%. The specimen was blood T cells: a sorted CD56 or NKG2C T cell subset, CD4+ or CD8+ T cells, or bulk PBMC T cells (not recorded which). These receptor sequences come from a woman aged 18-29 years in good health.

The V call is TRBV11-2, the J call TRBJ2-5; TCRdb returns TRBD2, unconfirmable since there is no DNA. The CDR3 is 17 residues long. Per the germline V gene, CDR1 is SGHAT and CDR2 is FQNNGV. CDR3: CASSLEQTSGRLETQYF.

This clonotype is large by frequency. V is TRBV24-1 and J is TRBJ2-5; no DNA is available, so the TRBD1 call from TCRdb remains unchecked. CDR1 and CDR2 from the germline V gene are KGHDR and SFDVKD. CDR3 length: 15 amino acids. This CDR3 is CATSAGTGDLETQYF.

The J gene is TRBJ2-3, the V gene TRBV6-4; TCRdb's D call of TRBD2 is untestable without DNA. CDR3 size: 14 residues. CDR1 is MRHNA and CDR2 is SNTAGT in the germline V gene. The CDR3 reads CASSERASTDTQYF.

The CDR3 spells CATLRASGTPANEQFF. The chain uses TRBV19 and TRBJ2-1; TCRdb reports TRBD2, a call that lacks DNA to check it against. Germline CDR1 LNHDA, CDR2 SQIVND (reference sequence). This CDR3 has 16 residues. The full variable domain, rest sourced from reference TRBV19 and TRBJ2-1, is DGGITQSPKYLFRKEGQNVTLSCEQNLNHDAMYWYRQDPGQGLRLIYYSQIVNDFQKGDIAEGYSVSREKKESFPLTVTSAQKNPTAFYLCATLRASGTPANEQFFGPGTRLTVL.

This clonotype is deemed medium-sized by its frequency. This chain links TRBV5-1 with TRBJ2-3; lacking DNA, the TRBD2 call made by TCRdb goes unchecked. The CDR3 consists of 13 residues. Looked up from germline, CDR1 is SGHRS and CDR2 is YFSETQ. The CDR3 loop is CASSPLVQDTQYF. The entire variable domain, with the rest obtained from reference TRBV5-1 and TRBJ2-3, is as follows: KAGVTQTPRYLIKTRGQQVTLSCSPISGHRSVSWYQQTPGQGLQFLFEYFSETQRNKGNFPGRFSGRQFSNSRSEMNVSTLELGDSALYLCASSPLVQDTQYFGPGTRLTVL.

The V call is TRBV6-5, the J call TRBJ2-3. The CDR3 totals 12 residues. Germline CDR1 reads MNHEY; CDR2 reads SVGAGI. CDR3: CASSQMGDTQYF.

This chain connects TRBV20-1 to TRBJ2-5; TCRdb's D call, TRBD2, is unchecked because there is no DNA. Germline V CDR1 and CDR2: DFQATT, SNEGSKA (reference sequence). This CDR3 contains 19 residues. The CDR3 is CSARDPSGSGGQIEETQYF.

The rearrangement links TRBV10-3 to TRBJ2-1; absent DNA, TCRdb's TRBD1 call cannot be checked. Looked up from germline, CDR1 is ENHRY and CDR2 is SYGVKD. The CDR3 covers 14 residues. This CDR3 reads CATSRGIGYNEQFF.

The CDR3 region is CASSYMTSGSWGSSYEQYF. The V call is TRBV6-5, the J call TRBJ2-7; the D call of TRBD2 rests on TCRdb alone, since no DNA is present to check it. There are 19 residues in the CDR3. Per the germline V gene, CDR1 is MNHEY and CDR2 is SVGAGI.